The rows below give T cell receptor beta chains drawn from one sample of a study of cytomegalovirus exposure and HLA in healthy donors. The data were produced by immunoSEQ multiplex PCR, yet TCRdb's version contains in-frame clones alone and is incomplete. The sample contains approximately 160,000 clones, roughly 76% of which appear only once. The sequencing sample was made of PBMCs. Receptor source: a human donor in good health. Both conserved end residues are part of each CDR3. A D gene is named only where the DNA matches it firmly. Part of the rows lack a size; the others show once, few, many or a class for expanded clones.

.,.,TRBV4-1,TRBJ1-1,TGCGCCAGCAGCCAAGTGGGGGGAGGTACTGAAGCTTTCTTT,CASSQVGGGTEAFF
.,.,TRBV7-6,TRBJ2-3,TGTGCCAGCAGCCTTATTGCGGGGGCTGCAGATACGCAGTATTTT,CASSLIAGAADTQYF
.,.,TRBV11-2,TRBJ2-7,TGTGCCAGCAGCCCCCTGACAGGACCCTACGAGCAGTACTTC,CASSPLTGPYEQYF
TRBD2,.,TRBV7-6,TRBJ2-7,TGTGCCAGCAGCTTTGGACTAGCGGGGGGAGAGCAGTACTTC,CASSFGLAGGEQYF
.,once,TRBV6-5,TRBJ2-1,TGTGCCAGCAGAGAGGTGCCGGGTGAGCAGTTCTTC,CASREVPGEQFF
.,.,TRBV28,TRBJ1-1,TGTGCCAGCAGTTTATTGGACAGACAATGGGAAGCTTTCTTT,CASSLLDRQWEAFF
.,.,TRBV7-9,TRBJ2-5,TGTTCCAGCAGCTTAGTTCTATCGGAGGGTGAGGCCCAGTACTTC,CSSSLVLSEGEAQYF
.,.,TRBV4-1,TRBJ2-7,TGCGCCAGCAGCCTGACTAGGGGCTACGAGCAGTACTTC,CASSLTRGYEQYF
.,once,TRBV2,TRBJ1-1,TGTGCCAGCAGAGCCGAAGGGGCGACTGAAGCTTTCTTT,CASRAEGATEAFF
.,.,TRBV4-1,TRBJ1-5,TGCGCCAGCAGCCAAGATTCACAGCCCCAGCATTTT,CASSQDSQPQHF
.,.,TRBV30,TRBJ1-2,TGTGCCTGGAGTGTAGCGGTGGGCAGCGGTGGCTACACCTTC,CAWSVAVGSGGYTF
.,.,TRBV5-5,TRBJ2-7,TGTGCCAGCAGCTTGGATTTTGGGGGAGGCAACGAGCAGTACTTC,CASSLDFGGGNEQYF
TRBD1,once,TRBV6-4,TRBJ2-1,TGTGCCAGCAGTGACCTCCAGGGGGATCGGTCCTACAATGAGCAGTTCTTC,CASSDLQGDRSYNEQFF
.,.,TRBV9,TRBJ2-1,TGTGCCAGCAGCGTAGGCGGGTACTCCTACAATGAGCAGTTCTTC,CASSVGGYSYNEQFF
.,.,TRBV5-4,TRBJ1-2,TGTGCCAGTGGATTGGACAAATGGGGCTATGGCTACACCTTC,CASGLDKWGYGYTF
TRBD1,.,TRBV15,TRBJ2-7,TGTGCCACCAGCCCGGGGACAGGGTACGAGCAGTACTTC,CATSPGTGYEQYF
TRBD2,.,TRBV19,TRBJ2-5,TGTGCCAGTAGTCCCTGGACTAGCGGGAAAGAGACCCAGTACTTC,CASSPWTSGKETQYF
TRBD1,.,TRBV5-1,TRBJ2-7,TGCGCCAGCAGCGATGGGACAGGGGGCGCGAACACTGTCGAGCAGTACTTC,CASSDGTGGANTVEQYF
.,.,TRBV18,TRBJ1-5,TGTGCCAGCTCACCGAGTAGGGGATTGGGTGCGTCTAGCAATCAGCCCCAGCATTTT,CASSPSRGLGASSNQPQHF
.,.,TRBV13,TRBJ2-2,TGTGCCAGCAGCCCCTTCCCGGTTACGAACACCGGGGAGCTGTTTTTT,CASSPFPVTNTGELFF
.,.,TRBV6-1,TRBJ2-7,TGTGCCAGCAGTGAAGTTTCGGGCGGGGCTGTCTACGAGCAGTACTTC,CASSEVSGGAVYEQYF
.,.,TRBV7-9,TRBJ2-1,TGTGCCAGCAGTGGGGCGGAGAGCTCCTACAATGAGCAGTTCTTC,CASSGAESSYNEQFF
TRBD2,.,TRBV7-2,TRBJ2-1,TGTGCCAGCAGCAAACTCAGCGGGGGGGACAATGAGCAGTTCTTC,CASSKLSGGDNEQFF
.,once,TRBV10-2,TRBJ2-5,TGCGCCAGCAACCCAGTAGGGGGAAAATCGAAAGAGACCCAGTACTTC,CASNPVGGKSKETQYF
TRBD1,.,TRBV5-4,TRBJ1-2,TGTGCCAGCAGCCCGGGACAGGGGTTCTATGGCTACACCTTC,CASSPGQGFYGYTF
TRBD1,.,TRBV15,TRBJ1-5,TGTGCCACCAGCACAAGAGGACAGGGGGTTACGATTGGCAATCAGCCCCAGCATTTT,CATSTRGQGVTIGNQPQHF
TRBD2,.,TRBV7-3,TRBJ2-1,TGTGCCAGCAGCATCGGGGGGAATGAGCAGTTCTTC,CASSIGGNEQFF
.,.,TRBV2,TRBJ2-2,TGTGCCAGCAGTTCGACTAGAGCGAACACCGGGGAGCTGTTTTTT,CASSSTRANTGELFF
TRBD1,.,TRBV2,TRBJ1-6,TGTGCCAGCCAAGGACAGGGGAATTCACCCCTCCACTTT,CASQGQGNSPLHF
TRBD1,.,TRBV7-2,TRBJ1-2,TGTGCCAGCAGCCCAACGACAGGGGATTGGGGCTACACCTTC,CASSPTTGDWGYTF
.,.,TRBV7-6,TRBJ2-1,TGTGCCAGCAGCTTAGTCTTCAGCTCCTACAATGAGCAGTTCTTC,CASSLVFSSYNEQFF
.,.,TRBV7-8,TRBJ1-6,TGTGCCAGCAGCCGGGGGTCTAATTCACCCCTCCACTTT,CASSRGSNSPLHF
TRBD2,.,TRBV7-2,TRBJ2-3,TGTGCCAGCAGCTTAGCGCCCCCGGGGGGGGTAGATACGCAGTATTTT,CASSLAPPGGVDTQYF
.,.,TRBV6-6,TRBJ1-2,TGTGCCAGCGTTTTTCAGGGGCTCGGCTACACCTTC,CASVFQGLGYTF
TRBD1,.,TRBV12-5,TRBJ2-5,TGTGCTAGTGGTTCCACAGGGGGCGTTAGGGAGACCCAGTACTTC,CASGSTGGVRETQYF
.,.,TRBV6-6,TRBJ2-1,TGTGCCAGCAGTTACTCGAGAGTTTCCTACAATGAGCAGTTCTTC,CASSYSRVSYNEQFF
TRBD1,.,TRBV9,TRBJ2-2,TGTGCCAGCAGCGTAGGAGTGGGCACAGGGGGTTCCGGGGAGCTGTTTTTT,CASSVGVGTGGSGELFF